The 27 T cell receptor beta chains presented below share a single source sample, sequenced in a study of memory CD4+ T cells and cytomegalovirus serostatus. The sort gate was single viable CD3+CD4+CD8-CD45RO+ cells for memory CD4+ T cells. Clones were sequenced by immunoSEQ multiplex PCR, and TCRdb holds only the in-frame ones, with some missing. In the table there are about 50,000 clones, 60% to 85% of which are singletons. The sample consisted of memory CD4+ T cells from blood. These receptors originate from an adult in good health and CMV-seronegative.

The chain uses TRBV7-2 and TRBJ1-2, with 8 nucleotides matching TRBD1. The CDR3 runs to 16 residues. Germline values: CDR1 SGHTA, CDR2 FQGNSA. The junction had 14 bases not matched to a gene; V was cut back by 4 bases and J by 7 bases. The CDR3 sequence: CASSSGTGVVVRGYTF. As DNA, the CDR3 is TGTGCCAGCAGCTCCGGGACAGGCGTCGTCGTACGTGGCTACACCTTC.

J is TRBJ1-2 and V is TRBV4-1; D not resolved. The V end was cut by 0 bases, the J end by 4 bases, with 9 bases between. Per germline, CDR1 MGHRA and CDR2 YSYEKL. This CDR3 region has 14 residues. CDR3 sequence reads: CASSQEARTYGYTF. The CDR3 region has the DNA TGCGCCAGCAGCCAAGAGGCACGGACCTATGGCTACACCTTC.

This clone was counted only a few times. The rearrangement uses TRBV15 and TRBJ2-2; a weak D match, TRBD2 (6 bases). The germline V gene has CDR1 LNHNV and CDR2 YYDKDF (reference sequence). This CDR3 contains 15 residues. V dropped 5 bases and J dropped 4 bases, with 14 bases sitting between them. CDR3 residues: CATSPVGGFTGELFF. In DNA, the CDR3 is TGTGCCACCAGCCCAGTGGGGGGTTTCACCGGGGAGCTGTTTTTT.

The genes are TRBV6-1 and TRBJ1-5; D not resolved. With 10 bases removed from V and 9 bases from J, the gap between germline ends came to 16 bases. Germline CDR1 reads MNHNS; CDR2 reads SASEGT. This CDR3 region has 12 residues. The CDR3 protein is CATDTSERPQHF. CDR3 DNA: TGTGCCACCGATACCTCCGAGCGGCCCCAGCATTTT.

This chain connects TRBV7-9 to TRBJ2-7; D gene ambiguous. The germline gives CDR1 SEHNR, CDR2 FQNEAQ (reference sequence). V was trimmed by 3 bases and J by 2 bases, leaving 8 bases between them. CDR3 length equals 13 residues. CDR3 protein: CASSFVAAYEQYF. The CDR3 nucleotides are TGTGCCAGCAGCTTTGTAGCTGCCTACGAGCAGTACTTC.

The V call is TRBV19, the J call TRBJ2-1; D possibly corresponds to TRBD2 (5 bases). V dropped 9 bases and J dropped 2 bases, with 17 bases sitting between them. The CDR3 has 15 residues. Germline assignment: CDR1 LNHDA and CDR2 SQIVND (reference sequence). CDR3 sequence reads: CASTQDGGPYNEQFF. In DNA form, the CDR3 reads TGTGCCAGCACTCAGGATGGCGGGCCCTACAATGAGCAGTTCTTC.

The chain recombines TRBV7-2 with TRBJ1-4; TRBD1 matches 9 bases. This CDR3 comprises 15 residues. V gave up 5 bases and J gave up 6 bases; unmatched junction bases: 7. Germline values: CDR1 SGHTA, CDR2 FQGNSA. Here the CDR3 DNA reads TGTGCCAGCAGCCAACAGGGGGCGCATGATGAAAAACTGTTTTTT. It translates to CASSQQGAHDEKLFF.

CDR3 nucleotide sequence: TGTGCCAGTAGGACTAGCGGGGTTTACGAGCAGTACTTC. Translated, it gives CASRTSGVYEQYF. V and J are TRBV2 and TRBJ2-7, with 12 bases fitting TRBD2. The germline V gene encodes CDR1 SNHLY and CDR2 FYNNEI. This CDR3 region has 13 residues. Trimming cost V 9 bases and J 4 bases; bases outside gene matches: 4.

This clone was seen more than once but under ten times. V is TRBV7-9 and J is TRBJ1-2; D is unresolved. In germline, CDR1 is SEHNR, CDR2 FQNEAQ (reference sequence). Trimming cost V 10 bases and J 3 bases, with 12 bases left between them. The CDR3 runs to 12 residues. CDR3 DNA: TGTGCCACCGAGATGCGGTACTATGGCTACACCTTC. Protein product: CATEMRYYGYTF.

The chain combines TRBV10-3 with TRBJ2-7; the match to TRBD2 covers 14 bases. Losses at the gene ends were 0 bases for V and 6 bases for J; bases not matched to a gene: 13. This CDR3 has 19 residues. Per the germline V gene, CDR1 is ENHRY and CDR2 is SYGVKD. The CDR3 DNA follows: TGTGCCATCAGTGAGTCTCGACTAGCGGGGGGGAATATCCTGGGCGAGCAGTACTTC. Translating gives CAISESRLAGGNILGEQYF.

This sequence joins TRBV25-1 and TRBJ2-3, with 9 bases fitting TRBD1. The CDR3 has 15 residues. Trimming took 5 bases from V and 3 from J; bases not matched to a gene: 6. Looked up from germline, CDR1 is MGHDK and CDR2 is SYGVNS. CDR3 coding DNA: TGTGCCAGCAGTCTCCAGGGACAGGGTACAGATACGCAGTATTTT. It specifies CASSLQGQGTDTQYF. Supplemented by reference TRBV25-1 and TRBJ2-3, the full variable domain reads EADIYQTPRYLVIGTGKKITLECSQTMGHDKMYWYQQDPGMELHLIHYSYGVNSTEKGDLSSESTVSRIRTEHFPLTLESARPSHTSQYLCASSLQGQGTDTQYFGPGTRLTVL.

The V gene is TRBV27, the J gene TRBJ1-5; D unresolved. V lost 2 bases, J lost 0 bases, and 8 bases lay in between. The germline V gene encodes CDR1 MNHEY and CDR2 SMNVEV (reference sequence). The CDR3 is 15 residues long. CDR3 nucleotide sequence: TGTGCCAGCAGTTTAGGCCTCAATAGCAATCAGCCCCAGCATTTT. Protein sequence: CASSLGLNSNQPQHF.

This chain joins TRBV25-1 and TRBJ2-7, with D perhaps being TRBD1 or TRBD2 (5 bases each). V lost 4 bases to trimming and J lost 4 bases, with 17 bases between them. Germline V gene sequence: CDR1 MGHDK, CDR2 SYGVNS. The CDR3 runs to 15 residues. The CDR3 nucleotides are TGTGCCAGCAGTGGTAAGGGGACCTCCCTTTACGAGCAGTACTTC. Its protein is CASSGKGTSLYEQYF.

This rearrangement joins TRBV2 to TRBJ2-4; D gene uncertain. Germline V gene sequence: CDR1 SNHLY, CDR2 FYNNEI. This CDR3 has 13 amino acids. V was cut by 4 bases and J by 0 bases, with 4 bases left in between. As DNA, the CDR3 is TGTGCCAGCAGTGGACTAGCCAAAAACATTCAGTACTTC. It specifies CASSGLAKNIQYF.

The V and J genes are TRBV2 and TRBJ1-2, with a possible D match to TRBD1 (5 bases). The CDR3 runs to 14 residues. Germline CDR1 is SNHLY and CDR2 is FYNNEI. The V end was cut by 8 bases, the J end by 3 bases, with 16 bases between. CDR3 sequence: CASGDPAGHYGYTF. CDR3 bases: TGTGCCAGCGGGGATCCGGCAGGGCACTATGGCTACACCTTC. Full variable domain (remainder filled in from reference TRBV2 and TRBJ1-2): EPEVTQTPSHQVTQMGQEVILRCVPISNHLYFYWYRQILGQKVEFLVSFYNNEISEKSEIFDDQFSVERPDGSNFTLKIRSTKLEDSAMYFCASGDPAGHYGYTFGSGTRLTVV.

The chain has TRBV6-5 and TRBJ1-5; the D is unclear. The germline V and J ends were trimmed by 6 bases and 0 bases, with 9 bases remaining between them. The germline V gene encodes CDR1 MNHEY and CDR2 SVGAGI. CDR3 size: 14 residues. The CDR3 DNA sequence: TGTGCCAGCAGCTCTTTAAATAGCAATCAGCCCCAGCATTTT. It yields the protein CASSSLNSNQPQHF.

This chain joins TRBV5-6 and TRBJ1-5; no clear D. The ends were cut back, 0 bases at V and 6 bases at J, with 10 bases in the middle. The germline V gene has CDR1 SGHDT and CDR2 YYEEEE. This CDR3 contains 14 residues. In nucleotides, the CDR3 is TGTGCCAGCAGCTTGGCCGGGGTCGCTCAGCCCCAGCATTTT. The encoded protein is CASSLAGVAQPQHF.

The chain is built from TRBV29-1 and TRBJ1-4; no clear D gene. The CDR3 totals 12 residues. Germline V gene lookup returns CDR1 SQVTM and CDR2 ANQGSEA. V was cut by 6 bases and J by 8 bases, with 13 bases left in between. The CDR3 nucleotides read TGCAGCGTACGCTCGGTAGGGGAAAAACTGTTTTTT. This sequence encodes CSVRSVGEKLFF.

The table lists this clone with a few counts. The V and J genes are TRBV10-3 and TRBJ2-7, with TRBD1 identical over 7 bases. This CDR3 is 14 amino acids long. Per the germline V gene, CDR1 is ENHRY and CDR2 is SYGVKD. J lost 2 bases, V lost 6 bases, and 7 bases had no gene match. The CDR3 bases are TGTGCCATCAGCCCGGACAGGCCCACCTACGAGCAGTACTTC. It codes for CAISPDRPTYEQYF.

Written as DNA, the CDR3 is TGTGCCAGCAGCTTAGAACGCAGAGTTAGCAATCAGCCCCAGCATTTT. Translated: CASSLERRVSNQPQHF. The chain joins TRBV7-8 to TRBJ1-5; no reliable D call. Germline CDR1 reads SGHVS; CDR2 reads FQNEAQ. The CDR3 extends over 16 amino acids. Trimming pared 1 base from V and 0 bases from J, leaving 10 bases between.

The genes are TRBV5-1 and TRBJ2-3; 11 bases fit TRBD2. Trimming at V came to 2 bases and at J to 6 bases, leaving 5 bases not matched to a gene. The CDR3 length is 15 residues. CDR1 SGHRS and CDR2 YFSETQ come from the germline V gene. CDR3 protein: CASSFGSGGADTQYF. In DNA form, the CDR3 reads TGCGCCAGCAGCTTTGGTAGCGGGGGGGCTGATACGCAGTATTTT.

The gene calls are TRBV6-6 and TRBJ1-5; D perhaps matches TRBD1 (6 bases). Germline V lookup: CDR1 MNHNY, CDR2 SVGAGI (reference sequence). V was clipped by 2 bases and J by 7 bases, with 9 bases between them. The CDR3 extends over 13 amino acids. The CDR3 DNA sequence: TGTGCCAGCAGTTACGACAGGTCCCAGCCCCAGCATTTT. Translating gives CASSYDRSQPQHF.

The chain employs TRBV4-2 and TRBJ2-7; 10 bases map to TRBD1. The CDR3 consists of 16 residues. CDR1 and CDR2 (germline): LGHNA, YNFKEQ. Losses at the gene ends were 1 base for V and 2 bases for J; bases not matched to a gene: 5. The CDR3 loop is CASSQADRGGTYEQYF. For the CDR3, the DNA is TGTGCCAGCAGCCAAGCGGACAGGGGGGGAACCTACGAGCAGTACTTC.

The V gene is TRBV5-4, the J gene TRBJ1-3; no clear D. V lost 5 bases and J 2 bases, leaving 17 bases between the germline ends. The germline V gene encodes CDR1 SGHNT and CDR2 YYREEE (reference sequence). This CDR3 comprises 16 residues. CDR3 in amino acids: CASRPDLGTTGNTIYF. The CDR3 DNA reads TGTGCCAGCAGGCCAGACTTGGGCACTACTGGAAACACCATATATTTT. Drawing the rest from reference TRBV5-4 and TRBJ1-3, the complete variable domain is ETGVTQSPTHLIKTRGQQVTLRCSSQSGHNTVSWYQQALGQGPQFIFQYYREEENGRGNFPPRFSGLQFPNYSSELNVNALELDDSALYLCASRPDLGTTGNTIYFGEGSWLTVV.

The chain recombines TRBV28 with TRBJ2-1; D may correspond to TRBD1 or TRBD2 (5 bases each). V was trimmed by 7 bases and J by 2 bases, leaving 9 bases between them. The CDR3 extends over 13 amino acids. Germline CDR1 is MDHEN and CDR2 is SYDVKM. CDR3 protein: CASKGTPYNEQFF. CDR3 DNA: TGTGCCAGCAAAGGGACCCCCTACAATGAGCAGTTCTTC.

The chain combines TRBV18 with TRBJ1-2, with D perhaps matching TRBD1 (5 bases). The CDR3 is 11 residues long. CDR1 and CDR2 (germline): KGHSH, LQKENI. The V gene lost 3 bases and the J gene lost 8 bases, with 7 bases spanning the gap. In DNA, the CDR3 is TGTGCCAGCTCACCGACAGAGGGCTACACCTTC. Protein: CASSPTEGYTF.

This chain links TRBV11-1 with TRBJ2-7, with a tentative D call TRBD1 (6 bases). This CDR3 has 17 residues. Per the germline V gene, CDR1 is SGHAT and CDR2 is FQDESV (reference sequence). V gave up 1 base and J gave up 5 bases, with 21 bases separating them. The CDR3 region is CASSLVAQGNRFHEQYF. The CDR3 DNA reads TGTGCCAGCAGCTTAGTGGCCCAGGGGAATAGATTCCACGAGCAGTACTTC.